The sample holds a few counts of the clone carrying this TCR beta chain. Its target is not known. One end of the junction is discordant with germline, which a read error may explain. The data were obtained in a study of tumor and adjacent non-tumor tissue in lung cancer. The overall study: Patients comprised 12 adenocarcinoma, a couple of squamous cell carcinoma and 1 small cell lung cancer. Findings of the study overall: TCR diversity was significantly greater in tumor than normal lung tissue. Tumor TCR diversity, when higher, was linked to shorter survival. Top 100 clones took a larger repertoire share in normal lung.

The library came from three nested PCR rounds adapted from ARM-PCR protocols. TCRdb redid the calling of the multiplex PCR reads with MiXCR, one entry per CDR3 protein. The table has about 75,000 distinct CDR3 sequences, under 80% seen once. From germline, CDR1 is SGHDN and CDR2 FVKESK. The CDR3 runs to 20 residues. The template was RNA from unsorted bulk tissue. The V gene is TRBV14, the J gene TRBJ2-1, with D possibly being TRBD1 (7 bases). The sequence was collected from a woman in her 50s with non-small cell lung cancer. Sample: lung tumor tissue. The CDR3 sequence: CARSPRQGRTSPSSYNEQFF. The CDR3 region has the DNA TGTGCCAGGAGCCCAAGACAGGGCCGAACTAGCCCGAGCTCCTACAATGAGCAGTTCTTC.